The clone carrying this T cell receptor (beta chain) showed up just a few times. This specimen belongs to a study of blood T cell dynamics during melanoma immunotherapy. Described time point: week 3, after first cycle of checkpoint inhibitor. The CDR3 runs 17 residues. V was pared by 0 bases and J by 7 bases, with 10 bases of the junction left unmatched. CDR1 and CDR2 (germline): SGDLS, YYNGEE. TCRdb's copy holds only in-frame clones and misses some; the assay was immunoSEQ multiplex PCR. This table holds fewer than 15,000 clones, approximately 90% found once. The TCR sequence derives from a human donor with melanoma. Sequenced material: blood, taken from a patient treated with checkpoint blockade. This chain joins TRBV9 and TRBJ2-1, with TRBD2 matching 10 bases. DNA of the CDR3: TGTGCCAGCAGCGTAGAACCAGCGGGAGGGCCTACTAATGAGCAGTTCTTC. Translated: CASSVEPAGGPTNEQFF. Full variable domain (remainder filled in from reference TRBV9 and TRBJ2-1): DSGVTQTPKHLITATGQRVTLRCSPRSGDLSVYWYQQSLDQGLQFLIQYYNGEERAKGNILERFSAQQFPDLHSELNLSSLELGDSALYFCASSVEPAGGPTNEQFFGPGTRLTVL.